These T cell receptor beta chains were read from a single sample in a study of blood T cell repertoires in COVID-19. Repertoires were generated with immunoSEQ multiplex PCR, while TCRdb's copy carries only in-frame clones and drops some. The sample includes fewer than 150,000 clones, over 75% seen only once; the top ten take 1.5% to 1.9%. The sample consisted of peripheral blood. The receptors here all came from a man aged 50 to 59 with acute or convalescent COVID-19. Each CDR3 is given with its conserved first and last residue. The order of the fields is clone size, V gene, J gene, D gene, CDR3 protein, CDR3 DNA. A D gene is named only where the DNA matches it firmly. Rows may omit the clone size; those that give it use once, few, many or a size class.

>NA|TRBV19|TRBJ2-6|NA
CASSMAEGGANVLTF
TGTGCCAGTAGTATGGCTGAGGGTGGGGCCAACGTCCTGACTTTC
>NA|TRBV28|TRBJ1-3|NA
CASSPPSPGNTIYF
TGTGCCAGCAGTCCCCCTTCCCCTGGAAACACCATATATTTT
>NA|TRBV2|TRBJ1-4|NA
CASIFSADEKLFF
TGTGCCAGCATTTTTTCAGCGGATGAAAAACTGTTTTTT
>NA|TRBV28|TRBJ1-2|NA
CASSSPDRRDGYTF
TGTGCCAGCAGTTCCCCCGACAGGAGAGATGGCTACACCTTC
>NA|TRBV2|TRBJ1-2|NA
CASLTGLRGGYTF
TGTGCCAGTCTGACAGGACTCCGGGGTGGCTACACCTTC
>NA|TRBV10-3|TRBJ2-3|TRBD2
CAANQAGGQDTQYF
TGTGCCGCGAATCAAGCGGGGGGACAAGATACGCAGTATTTT
>NA|TRBV5-6|TRBJ1-1|NA
CASSLVSPPNTEAFF
TGTGCCAGCAGCTTGGTGTCTCCCCCTAACACTGAAGCTTTCTTT
>NA|TRBV2|TRBJ1-2|NA
CASSVIGGVHGYTF
TGTGCCAGCAGTGTCATAGGGGGGGTCCATGGCTACACCTTC
>NA|TRBV11-3|TRBJ1-1|NA
CASSRVGNTEAFF
TGTGCCAGCAGCCGAGTTGGGAACACTGAAGCTTTCTTT
>NA|TRBV4-1|TRBJ1-5|TRBD1
CASSQGGQGRNNQPQHF
TGCGCCAGCAGCCAAGGAGGACAGGGGCGAAATAATCAGCCCCAGCATTTT
>NA|TRBV10-3|TRBJ2-3|NA
CAISPGGAVDTQYF
TGTGCCATCAGTCCCGGCGGGGCGGTAGATACGCAGTATTTT
>NA|TRBV10-2|TRBJ2-1|TRBD2
CASSEWASGGGGEQFF
TGCGCCAGCAGTGAATGGGCTAGCGGGGGTGGAGGTGAGCAGTTCTTC
>NA|TRBV5-1|TRBJ1-1|TRBD1
CASRRTGGGNTEAFF
TGCGCCAGCAGGAGGACAGGGGGCGGGAACACTGAAGCTTTCTTT
>NA|TRBV20-1|TRBJ1-6|TRBD1
CSASQRTGLPPLHF
TGCAGTGCTAGTCAGAGGACAGGGCTACCACCCCTCCACTTT
>NA|TRBV10-1|TRBJ1-2|NA
CASSALQSGGYTF
TGCGCCAGCAGTGCCCTCCAGTCGGGAGGCTACACCTTC
>NA|TRBV6-6|TRBJ1-2|NA
CASSYFQATNYGYTF
TGTGCCAGCAGTTACTTCCAGGCAACTAACTATGGCTACACCTTC
>NA|TRBV10-1|TRBJ1-2|NA
CASSELAEYGYTF
TGCGCCAGCAGTGAGTTAGCGGAGTATGGCTACACCTTC
>NA|TRBV19|TRBJ1-3|NA
CATTSGNTIYF
TGTGCTACAACCTCTGGAAACACCATATATTTT
>NA|TRBV11-2|TRBJ2-3|TRBD2
CASSTTGGYTDTQYF
TGTGCCAGCAGCACCACGGGGGGATACACAGATACGCAGTATTTT
>NA|TRBV2|TRBJ2-2|TRBD1
CASSGQGSGELFF
TGTGCCAGCAGTGGACAGGGATCAGGGGAGCTGTTTTTT
>once|TRBV2|TRBJ2-5|NA
CASSEGLAPRTQYF
TGTGCCAGCAGTGAAGGGCTAGCGCCCAGGACCCAGTACTTC
>NA|TRBV24-1|TRBJ2-1|TRBD2
CATSDLRLAGKQFF
TGTGCCACCAGTGATTTAAGGCTAGCGGGGAAGCAGTTCTTC
>NA|TRBV5-1|TRBJ2-5|TRBD2
CASSLVSGGARETQYF
TGCGCCAGCAGCTTGGTTAGCGGGGGGGCAAGGGAGACCCAGTACTTC
>NA|TRBV9|TRBJ2-2|NA
CASSPTSTGELFF
TGTGCCAGCAGCCCTACTTCTACCGGGGAGCTGTTTTTT
>once|TRBV6-5|TRBJ2-7|NA
CASSYARRPYEQYF
TGTGCCAGCAGTTACGCAAGGAGACCTTACGAGCAGTACTTC
>NA|TRBV10-3|TRBJ1-1|NA
CAITSLAGGNTEAFF
TGTGCCATCACCTCCCTCGCGGGGGGGAACACTGAAGCTTTCTTT
>NA|TRBV4-1|TRBJ1-2|NA
CASSQTNRNYGYTF
TGCGCCAGCAGCCAAACGAACAGGAACTATGGCTACACCTTC
>few|TRBV3-1/TRBV3-2|TRBJ1-5|NA
CASSQVAGGNQPQHF
TGTGCCAGCAGCCAAGTGGCAGGGGGCAATCAGCCCCAGCATTTT
>NA|TRBV30|TRBJ1-1|NA
CAWSVSRNTEAFF
TGTGCCTGGAGTGTATCCAGGAACACTGAAGCTTTCTTT
>NA|TRBV9|TRBJ1-1|TRBD1
CASSPRDRGRAEAFF
TGTGCCAGCAGCCCGAGGGACAGGGGGCGTGCTGAAGCTTTCTTT
>NA|TRBV6-6|TRBJ2-3|NA
CASANGRELDTQYF
TGTGCCAGCGCCAACGGGAGAGAACTCGATACGCAGTATTTT
>NA|TRBV15|TRBJ2-3|NA
CATSRGAAGGRTDTQYF
TGTGCCACCAGCAGAGGGGCTGCCGGGGGGCGCACAGATACGCAGTATTTT
>NA|TRBV5-1|TRBJ1-1|NA
CASSLSGGQNTEAFF
TGCGCCAGCAGCTTGTCCGGCGGCCAGAACACTGAAGCTTTCTTT
>NA|TRBV7-2|TRBJ2-7|TRBD1
CASSPGTGGAGYEQYF
TGTGCCAGCAGTCCCGGGACAGGGGGCGCCGGGTACGAGCAGTACTTC
>NA|TRBV12-5|TRBJ1-1|NA
CASGLRQASLNTEAFF
TGTGCTAGTGGTCTCCGACAGGCCAGCTTGAACACTGAAGCTTTCTTT
>NA|TRBV5-1|TRBJ1-6|NA
CASSRIASNNSPLHF
TGCGCCAGCAGCAGGATAGCGTCTAATAATTCACCCCTCCACTTT
>NA|TRBV28|TRBJ1-5|TRBD1
CASSFISGGSNQPQHF
TGTGCCAGCAGTTTCATTTCAGGGGGGAGCAATCAGCCCCAGCATTTT
>NA|TRBV2|TRBJ2-3|NA
CASSDSRGTDTQYF
TGTGCCAGCAGTGACTCGCGGGGCACAGATACGCAGTATTTT
>few|TRBV19|TRBJ2-7|TRBD1
CASSPLGQGSSSEQYF
TGTGCCAGTAGTCCCCTAGGACAGGGGTCTTCATCCGAGCAGTACTTC
>once|TRBV5-4|TRBJ1-2|NA
CASSLMGADYGYTF
TGTGCCAGCAGCTTGATGGGGGCCGACTATGGCTACACCTTC
>NA|TRBV12-5|TRBJ2-5|TRBD1
CASGLVGGLETQYF
TGTGCTAGTGGTTTGGTAGGGGGCTTGGAGACCCAGTACTTC
>NA|TRBV5-4|TRBJ1-1|NA
CASSLDPGVNTEAFF
TGTGCCAGCAGCTTGGACCCAGGGGTGAACACTGAAGCTTTCTTT
>NA|TRBV7-3|TRBJ2-1|TRBD2
CASSWIAGEQFF
TGTGCCAGCAGCTGGATAGCGGGTGAGCAGTTCTTC
>NA|TRBV7-6|TRBJ1-1|NA
CASSQGGQGRAQSTEAFF
TGTGCCAGCAGCCAAGGGGGTCAGGGACGGGCTCAGAGCACTGAAGCTTTCTTT
>few|TRBV5-1|TRBJ2-1|NA
CASSLDLLNEQFF
TGCGCCAGCAGCTTGGACTTGTTAAATGAGCAGTTCTTC
>NA|TRBV15|TRBJ2-3|NA
CATSMGGESTDTQYF
TGTGCCACCAGCATGGGCGGGGAAAGCACAGATACGCAGTATTTT
>few|TRBV25-1|TRBJ2-2|TRBD1
CASSSLDRDGGELFF
TGTGCCAGCAGTTCCCTGGACAGGGACGGCGGGGAGCTGTTTTTT
>NA|TRBV5-1|TRBJ2-1|TRBD2
CASSLGLASDEQFF
TGCGCCAGCAGCTTGGGACTAGCAAGCGATGAGCAGTTCTTC
>NA|TRBV5-4|TRBJ2-3|NA
CASSLQGLSTDTQYF
TGTGCCAGCAGCTTGCAGGGTTTGTCAACAGATACGCAGTATTTT
>NA|TRBV6-6|TRBJ2-2|NA
CASSYTGEDTGELFF
TGTGCCAGCAGTTACACGGGGGAGGACACCGGGGAGCTGTTTTTT
>NA|TRBV19|TRBJ2-3|NA
CASKSSGTSTDTQYF
TGTGCCAGTAAGTCGAGCGGAACTAGCACAGATACGCAGTATTTT
>NA|TRBV12-3/TRBV12-4|TRBJ1-4|NA
CASGADFEKLFF
TGTGCCAGCGGGGCTGACTTCGAAAAACTGTTTTTT
>NA|TRBV5-6|TRBJ1-2|NA
CASSSIPSRLYGYTF
TGTGCCAGCAGCTCGATCCCTAGTCGACTATATGGCTACACCTTC